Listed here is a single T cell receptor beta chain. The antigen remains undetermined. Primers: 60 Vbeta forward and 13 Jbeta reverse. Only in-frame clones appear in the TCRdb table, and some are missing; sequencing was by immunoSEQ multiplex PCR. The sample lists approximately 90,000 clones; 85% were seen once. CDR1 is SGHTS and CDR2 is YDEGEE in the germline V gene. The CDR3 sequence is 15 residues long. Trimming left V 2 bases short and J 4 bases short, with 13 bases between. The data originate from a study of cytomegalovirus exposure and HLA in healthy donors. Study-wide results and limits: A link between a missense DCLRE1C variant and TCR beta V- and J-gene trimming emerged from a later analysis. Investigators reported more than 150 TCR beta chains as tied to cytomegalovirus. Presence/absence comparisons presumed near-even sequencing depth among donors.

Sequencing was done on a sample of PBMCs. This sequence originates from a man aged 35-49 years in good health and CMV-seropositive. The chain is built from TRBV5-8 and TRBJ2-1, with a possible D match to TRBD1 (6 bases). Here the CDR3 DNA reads TGTGCCAGCAGCTTAGGGGACACCGAATACAATGAGCAGTTCTTC. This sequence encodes CASSLGDTEYNEQFF.